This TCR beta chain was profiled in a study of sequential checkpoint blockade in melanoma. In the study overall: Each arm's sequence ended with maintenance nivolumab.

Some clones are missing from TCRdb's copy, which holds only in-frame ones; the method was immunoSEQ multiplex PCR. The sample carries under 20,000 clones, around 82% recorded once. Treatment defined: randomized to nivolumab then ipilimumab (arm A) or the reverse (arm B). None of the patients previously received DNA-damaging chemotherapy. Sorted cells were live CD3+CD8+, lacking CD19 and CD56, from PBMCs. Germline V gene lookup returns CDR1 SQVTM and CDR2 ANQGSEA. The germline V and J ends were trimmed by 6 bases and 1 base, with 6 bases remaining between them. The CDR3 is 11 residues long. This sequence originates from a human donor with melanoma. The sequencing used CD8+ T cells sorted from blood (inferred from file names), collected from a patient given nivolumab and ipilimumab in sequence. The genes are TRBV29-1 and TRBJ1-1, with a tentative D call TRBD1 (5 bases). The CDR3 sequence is CSVGQNTEAFF. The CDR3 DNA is TGCAGCGTCGGACAGAACACTGAAGCTTTCTTT.